A selection of T cell receptor beta chains follows, all from one sample in a study of cytomegalovirus exposure and HLA in healthy donors. The protocol was immunoSEQ multiplex PCR, while the TCRdb copy is restricted to in-frame clones and leaves out a portion. The data hold hundreds of thousands of clones, with roughly 84% observed a single time. Sequenced input: PBMCs. Every receptor here comes from a girl aged 2 to 9 in good health and CMV-seronegative. CDR3s include the opening cysteine and the closing phenylalanine or tryptophan. D genes are given only for firm matches. The size of a clone is reported for some rows only, either as once, few or many, or as a class for expanded clones.

abundance | j_gene | v_gene | d_gene | CDR3aa | CDR3nt
- | TRBJ1-5 | TRBV11-2 | - | CASSLDRQGPLFSNQPQHF | TGTGCCAGCAGCTTAGATCGGCAGGGGCCCTTATTTAGCAATCAGCCCCAGCATTTT
- | TRBJ2-4 | TRBV10-1 | TRBD2 | CARPGREDGGAKNIQYF | TGCGCCAGGCCGGGGCGGGAGGACGGGGGAGCCAAAAACATTCAGTACTTC
- | TRBJ2-1 | TRBV7-9 | - | CASSSGGSYNEQFF | TGTGCCAGCAGCTCCGGTGGCTCCTACAATGAGCAGTTCTTC
- | TRBJ2-1 | TRBV5-1 | - | CASSSGPPGGEQFF | TGCGCCAGCAGCTCAGGCCCGCCAGGTGGTGAGCAGTTCTTC
- | TRBJ2-7 | TRBV7-2 | TRBD2 | CASSSSGSLSYEQYF | TGTGCCAGCAGCTCTAGCGGGTCGCTCTCCTACGAGCAGTACTTC
once | TRBJ2-3 | TRBV2 | - | CASSVGGRPGDTQYF | TGTGCCAGCAGTGTTGGGGGGAGGCCCGGGGATACGCAGTATTTT
- | TRBJ1-1 | TRBV19 | TRBD1 | CATSGQMNTEAFF | TGTGCCACCTCGGGACAGATGAACACTGAAGCTTTCTTT
once | TRBJ1-2 | TRBV7-2 | - | CASSLEEGGYTF | TGTGCCAGCAGCTTAGAAGAGGGAGGCTACACCTTC
- | TRBJ1-2 | TRBV9 | - | CASSVSTQGIEFYGYTF | TGTGCCAGCAGCGTCAGCACTCAGGGAATAGAGTTCTATGGCTACACCTTC
- | TRBJ2-3 | TRBV2 | TRBD2 | CASRVGAGGGTQYF | TGTGCCAGCAGGGTGGGGGCGGGAGGTGGTACGCAGTATTTT
- | TRBJ2-5 | TRBV7-3 | TRBD1 | CASSRTGGGETQYF | TGTGCCAGCAGCCGAACAGGGGGCGGAGAGACCCAGTACTTC
once | TRBJ2-2 | TRBV9 | TRBD2 | CASSVGGGPTGELFF | TGTGCCAGCAGCGTAGGGGGAGGGCCCACCGGGGAGCTGTTTTTT
few | TRBJ2-7 | TRBV11-2 | TRBD1 | CASSSISDREVGQYF | TGTGCCAGCAGCTCGATATCGGACAGGGAAGTAGGTCAGTACTTC
- | TRBJ2-5 | TRBV29-1 | TRBD2 | CSVEDRQRGGETQYF | TGCAGCGTTGAAGATCGGCAGCGGGGGGGGGAGACCCAGTACTTC
- | TRBJ1-5 | TRBV19 | TRBD1 | CASLNSGGTYSNQPQHF | TGTGCCAGTCTAAATTCAGGGGGCACATATAGCAATCAGCCCCAGCATTTT
- | TRBJ2-7 | TRBV9 | - | CASSEGVEQYF | TGTGCCAGCAGCGAGGGGGTCGAGCAGTACTTC
- | TRBJ1-1 | TRBV4-1 | TRBD1 | CASSYRPDRANTEAFF | TGCGCCAGCAGCTACCGACCCGACAGGGCAAACACTGAAGCTTTCTTT
few | TRBJ1-5 | TRBV6-1 | - | CASRPLGANQPQHF | TGTGCCAGCAGACCTCTAGGGGCAAATCAGCCCCAGCATTTT
- | TRBJ2-1 | TRBV10-2 | TRBD2 | CASISGLAVYNEQFF | TGCGCCAGCATTTCGGGACTAGCGGTCTACAATGAGCAGTTCTTC
- | TRBJ1-1 | TRBV7-9 | - | CASSLRGSGTEAFF | TGTGCCAGCAGCTTACGGGGGTCGGGCACTGAAGCTTTCTTT
- | TRBJ1-2 | TRBV7-8 | - | CASSLGQGNYGYTF | TGTGCCAGCAGCTTAGGGCAGGGGAACTATGGCTACACCTTC
- | TRBJ1-4 | TRBV5-1 | - | CASSLAPGQTNEKLFF | TGCGCCAGCAGCTTGGCCCCCGGACAGACAAATGAAAAACTGTTTTTT
- | TRBJ2-6 | TRBV19 | - | CASSSLSSGANVLTF | TGTGCCAGTAGTTCCCTATCCTCTGGGGCCAACGTCCTGACTTTC
- | TRBJ1-3 | TRBV18 | - | CASSPPGQSSGNTIYF | TGTGCCAGCTCACCTCCCGGACAGTCCTCTGGAAACACCATATATTTT
- | TRBJ1-1 | TRBV25-1 | - | CASSVRENTEAFF | TGTGCCAGCAGTGTGCGAGAGAACACTGAAGCTTTCTTT
- | TRBJ2-7 | TRBV28 | TRBD1 | CASSWDRVLYEQYF | TGTGCCAGCAGCTGGGACAGGGTTCTCTACGAGCAGTACTTC
- | TRBJ1-2 | TRBV27 | - | CASSPRGTHFLRYGYTF | TGTGCCAGCAGTCCCCGGGGGACCCATTTCCTCCGCTATGGCTACACCTTC
- | TRBJ1-2 | TRBV2 | TRBD1 | CASSGRGRGDGYTF | TGTGCCAGCAGCGGCAGGGGGCGCGGGGATGGCTACACCTTC
few | TRBJ2-7 | TRBV5-1 | TRBD2 | CASSLEGRGAYEQYF | TGCGCCAGCAGCTTGGAAGGGCGGGGGGCCTACGAGCAGTACTTC
- | TRBJ2-7 | TRBV2 | TRBD2 | CASRVTSGGSYEQYF | TGTGCCAGCAGAGTGACTAGCGGGGGCTCCTACGAGCAGTACTTC
- | TRBJ2-7 | TRBV25-1 | - | CASSDVDEQYF | TGTGCCAGCAGTGATGTCGACGAGCAGTACTTC
- | TRBJ1-5 | TRBV7-9 | TRBD1 | CASSSWTGSNQPQHF | TGTGCCAGCAGCTCCTGGACAGGAAGCAATCAGCCCCAGCATTTT
few | TRBJ2-7 | TRBV7-9 | TRBD2 | CASSLGETSGDTQYF | TGTGCCAGCAGCTTAGGGGAGACTAGCGGGGACACGCAGTACTTC
- | TRBJ2-1 | TRBV5-4 | - | CASSESTGRSYNEQFF | TGTGCCAGCAGCGAGTCGACAGGGAGGTCCTACAATGAGCAGTTCTTC
- | TRBJ2-1 | TRBV5-1 | TRBD2 | CASSTGLAGLAGRNEQFF | TGCGCCAGCAGCACGGGACTAGCGGGACTCGCCGGGAGGAATGAGCAGTTCTTC
- | TRBJ1-3 | TRBV5-1 | TRBD1 | CASSLMQGASGNTIYF | TGCGCCAGCAGCCTAATGCAGGGGGCTTCTGGAAACACCATATATTTT
- | TRBJ2-7 | TRBV5-1 | TRBD2 | CASSFIFGASGRQSEQYF | TGCGCCAGCAGCTTTATCTTCGGGGCTAGCGGGAGGCAGAGCGAGCAGTACTTC
- | TRBJ2-6 | TRBV19 | TRBD1 | CASHFGTGAAPLSRWANVLTF | TGTGCCAGCCATTTTGGGACAGGGGCAGCCCCCCTCTCTCGCTGGGCCAACGTCCTGACTTTC
- | TRBJ1-3 | TRBV5-4 | - | CASSYREGNTIYF | TGTGCCAGCAGCTACAGGGAGGGAAACACCATATATTTT
- | TRBJ2-1 | TRBV5-1 | - | CASSLQSPYNEQFF | TGCGCCAGCAGCTTGCAGTCCCCCTACAATGAGCAGTTCTTC
- | TRBJ1-2 | TRBV2 | - | CASSRQKDNYGYTF | TGTGCCAGCAGCCGACAAAAAGACAACTATGGCTACACCTTC
once | TRBJ1-2 | TRBV30 | - | CAWSVRGGVYGYTF | TGTGCCTGGAGTGTACGGGGGGGGGTGTATGGCTACACCTTC
- | TRBJ1-4 | TRBV9 | - | CASSPEFGAGKLFF | TGTGCCAGCAGCCCCGAATTTGGCGCAGGAAAACTGTTTTTT
- | TRBJ2-3 | TRBV7-2 | TRBD2 | CASSSEGRAMPDTQYF | TGTGCCAGCAGCTCCGAGGGGAGGGCAATGCCAGATACGCAGTATTTT
- | TRBJ2-5 | TRBV6-5 | TRBD2 | CASYEAGGQETQYF | TGTGCCAGCTATGAGGCGGGGGGGCAGGAGACCCAGTACTTC
- | TRBJ2-5 | TRBV4-2 | TRBD2 | CASSQELAGGQETQYF | TGTGCCAGCAGCCAAGAACTAGCGGGGGGGCAAGAGACCCAGTACTTC
- | TRBJ2-5 | TRBV7-8 | TRBD1 | CASSRSGGQGEETQYF | TGTGCCAGCAGCCGATCCGGCGGACAGGGGGAAGAGACCCAGTACTTC
- | TRBJ2-2 | TRBV25-1 | TRBD2 | CASSEWGPGGAPGELFF | TGTGCCAGCAGTGAATGGGGTCCGGGGGGGGCCCCCGGGGAGCTGTTTTTT
once | TRBJ2-1 | TRBV12-5 | - | CASGFNRDTVPYNEQFF | TGTGCTAGTGGTTTCAACCGGGACACTGTTCCGTACAATGAGCAGTTCTTC
- | TRBJ1-2 | TRBV6-1 | - | CASIRTGRGPYTF | TGTGCCAGCATTCGGACTGGCAGGGGACCCTACACCTTC